The entry below gives a single T cell receptor beta chain sequence along with its context. Seattle patients were enrolled while actively infected and followed longitudinally. The CDR3 extends over 13 amino acids. V was pared by 0 bases and J by 4 bases, with 5 bases between. The germline V gene encodes CDR1 KGHDR and CDR2 SFDVKD. Methods used by the authors: For nucleated cells, counts were estimated from reference gene primer amplification. Here immunoSEQ multiplex PCR was the method, and the copy in TCRdb shows in-frame clones only, minus some. V, J and clone size were drawn from that table, and D and trimming were deduced from the DNA. The table lists 40,000 to 45,000 clones, 80% to 90% of them singletons, with approximately 4% in the top ten. These data are taken from a study of blood T cell repertoires in COVID-19. Study-level information: COVID-19 samples from acute and convalescent phases originated in the United States, Italy and Spain.

Sequencing was performed on peripheral blood. The TCR originated in a man aged 35-49 years with COVID-19, enrolled during active disease. J is TRBJ1-2 and V is TRBV24-1; no reliable D call. The CDR3 loop reads CATSDLTSYGYTF. In nucleotides, the CDR3 is TGTGCCACCAGTGATTTGACATCCTATGGCTACACCTTC.